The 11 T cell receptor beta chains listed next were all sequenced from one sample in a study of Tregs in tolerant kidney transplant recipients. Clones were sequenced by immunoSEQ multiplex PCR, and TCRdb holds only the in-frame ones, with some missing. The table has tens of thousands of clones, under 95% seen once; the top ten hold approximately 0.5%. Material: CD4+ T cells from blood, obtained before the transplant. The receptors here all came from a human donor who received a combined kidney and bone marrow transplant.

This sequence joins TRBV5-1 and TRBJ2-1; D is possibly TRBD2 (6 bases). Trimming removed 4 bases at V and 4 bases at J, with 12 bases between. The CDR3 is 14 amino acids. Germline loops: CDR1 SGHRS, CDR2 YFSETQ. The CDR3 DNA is TGCGCCAGCAGCCTCCGGGACTCGTACAATGAGCAGTTCTTC. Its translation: CASSLRDSYNEQFF.

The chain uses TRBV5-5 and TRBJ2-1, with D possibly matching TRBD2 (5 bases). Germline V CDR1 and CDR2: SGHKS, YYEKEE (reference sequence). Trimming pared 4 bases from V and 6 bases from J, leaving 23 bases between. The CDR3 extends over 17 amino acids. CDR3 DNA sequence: TGTGCCAGCAGCCTGGCGGGTTGGGGTCTAGGACTCAATGAGCAGTTCTTC. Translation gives CASSLAGWGLGLNEQFF.

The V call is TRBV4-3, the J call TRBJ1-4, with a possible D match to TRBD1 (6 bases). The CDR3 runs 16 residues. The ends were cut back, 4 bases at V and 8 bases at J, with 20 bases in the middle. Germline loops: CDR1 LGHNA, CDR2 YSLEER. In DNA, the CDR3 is TGCGCCAGCAGCCGCGTACCCAGGGGATCTGGAGAAAAACTGTTTTTT. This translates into CASSRVPRGSGEKLFF.

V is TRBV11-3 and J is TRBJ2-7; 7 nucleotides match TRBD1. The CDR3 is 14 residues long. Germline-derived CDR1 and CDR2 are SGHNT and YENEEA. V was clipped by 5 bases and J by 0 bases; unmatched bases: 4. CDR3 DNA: TGTGCCAGCAGCCGGACAGGCTACTCCTACGAGCAGTACTTC. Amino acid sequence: CASSRTGYSYEQYF.

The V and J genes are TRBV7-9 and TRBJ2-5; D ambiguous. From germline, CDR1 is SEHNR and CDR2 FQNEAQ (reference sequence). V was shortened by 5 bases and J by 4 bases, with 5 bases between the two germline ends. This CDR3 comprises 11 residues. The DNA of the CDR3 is TGTGCCAGCAGCCCGAGAGAGACCCAGTACTTC. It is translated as CASSPRETQYF. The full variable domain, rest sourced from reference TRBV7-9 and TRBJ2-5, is DTGVSQNPRHKITKRGQNVTFRCDPISEHNRLYWYRQTLGQGPEFLTYFQNEAQLEKSRLLSDRFSAERPKGSFSTLEIQRTEQGDSAMYLCASSPRETQYFGPGTRLLVL.

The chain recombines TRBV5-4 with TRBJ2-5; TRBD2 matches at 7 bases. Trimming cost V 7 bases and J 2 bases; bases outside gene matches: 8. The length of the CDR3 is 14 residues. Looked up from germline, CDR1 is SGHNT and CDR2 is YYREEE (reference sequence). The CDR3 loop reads CASAAGENQETQYF. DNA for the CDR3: TGTGCCAGCGCCGCGGGAGAGAATCAAGAGACCCAGTACTTC. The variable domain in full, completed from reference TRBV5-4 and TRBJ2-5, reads ETGVTQSPTHLIKTRGQQVTLRCSSQSGHNTVSWYQQALGQGPQFIFQYYREEENGRGNFPPRFSGLQFPNYSSELNVNALELDDSALYLCASAAGENQETQYFGPGTRLLVL.

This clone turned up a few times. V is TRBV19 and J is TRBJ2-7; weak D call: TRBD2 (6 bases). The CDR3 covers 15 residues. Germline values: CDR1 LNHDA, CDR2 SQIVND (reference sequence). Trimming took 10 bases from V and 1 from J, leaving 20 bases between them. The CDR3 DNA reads TGTGCCACCTCCGGGCAGGGTGGGGGGTCCTACGAGCAGTACTTC. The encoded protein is CATSGQGGGSYEQYF.

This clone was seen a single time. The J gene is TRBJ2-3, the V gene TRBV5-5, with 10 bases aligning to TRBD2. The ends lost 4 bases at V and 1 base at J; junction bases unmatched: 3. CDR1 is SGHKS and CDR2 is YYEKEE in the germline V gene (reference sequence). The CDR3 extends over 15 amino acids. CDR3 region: CASSQGLARTDTQYF. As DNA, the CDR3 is TGTGCCAGCAGCCAGGGACTAGCGCGCACAGATACGCAGTATTTT.

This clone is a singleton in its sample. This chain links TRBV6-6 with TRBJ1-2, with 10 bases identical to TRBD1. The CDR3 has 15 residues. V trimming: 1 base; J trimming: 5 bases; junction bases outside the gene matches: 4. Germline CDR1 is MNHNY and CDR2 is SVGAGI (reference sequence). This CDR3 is CASSYLPGQGYGYTF. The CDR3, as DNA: TGTGCCAGCAGTTACTTACCGGGACAGGGGTATGGCTACACCTTC.

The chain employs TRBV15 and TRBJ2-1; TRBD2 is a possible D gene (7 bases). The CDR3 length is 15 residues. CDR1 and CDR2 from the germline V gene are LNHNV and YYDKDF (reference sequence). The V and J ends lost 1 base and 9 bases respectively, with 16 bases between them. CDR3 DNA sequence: TGTGCCACCAGCAGAGGGACAGCATGGGGGGGTGAGCAGTTCTTC. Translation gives CATSRGTAWGGEQFF.

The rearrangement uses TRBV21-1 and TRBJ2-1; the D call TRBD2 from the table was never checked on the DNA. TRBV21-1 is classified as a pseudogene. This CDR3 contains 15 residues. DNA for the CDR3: TGTGCCAGCAGCAAACTAGCGAGCTCCTACAATGAGCAGTTCTTC. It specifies CASSKLASSYNEQFF.